The 29 T cell receptor beta chains given below trace back to one sample, sequenced in a study of early T cells in non-severe SARS-CoV-2 infection. TCRdb reanalysed the 5' RACE reads using MiXCR and keeps one entry per CDR3 protein. The sample lists about 30,000 distinct CDR3 sequences; about 6% were seen once. Sequenced material: whole blood. These receptors were obtained from an adult who was a healthcare worker with PCR-confirmed SARS-CoV-2 infection or an uninfected control (not recorded which).

The table lists this clonotype with many counts. This chain uses TRBV9 with TRBJ2-3; perhaps TRBD1 as D (6 bases). This CDR3 contains 14 residues. Germline lookup yields CDR1 SGDLS and CDR2 YYNGEE. V was cut by 2 bases and J by 1 base, with 8 bases left in between. The CDR3 spells CASSVTGRTDTQYF. The CDR3 DNA is TGTGCCAGCAGCGTGACAGGACGCACAGATACGCAGTATTTT.

At least ten counts were recorded for this clonotype. V usage is TRBV7-2 and J usage is TRBJ2-5; D call uncertain. The V and J ends lost 4 bases and 5 bases respectively, with 8 bases between them. This CDR3 region has 12 residues. Germline assignment: CDR1 SGHTA and CDR2 FQGNSA. This CDR3 reads CASSSTLETQYF. In nucleotides, the CDR3 is TGTGCCAGCAGCTCTACTTTGGAGACCCAGTACTTC.

On this clonotype: A much larger clone differs by one base, so this may be a read error. The rearrangement joins TRBV12-3 or TRBV12-4 to TRBJ2-1; unclear D gene. CDR3 size: 12 residues. V was pared by 2 bases and J by 1 base, with 0 bases between. The CDR3 coding sequence is TGTGCCAGCAGTTTATCCTACAATGAGCAGTTCTTC. It is translated as CASSLSYNEQFF.

This clonotype came up many times. J is TRBJ2-1 and V is TRBV7-9, with D hard to call. Germline lookup yields CDR1 SEHNR and CDR2 FQNEAQ (reference sequence). The CDR3 sequence is 12 residues long. The germline V and J ends were trimmed by 1 base and 12 bases, with 10 bases remaining between them. CDR3 sequence (DNA): TGTGCCAGCAGCTTAGAGGCGGAAGGGCAGTTCTTC. This encodes CASSLEAEGQFF.

In this sample, this clonotype turned up many times. The chain joins TRBV10-1 to TRBJ2-7, with 10 bases that match TRBD2. Per germline, CDR1 WNHNN and CDR2 SYGVQD (reference sequence). CDR3 size: 16 residues. The ends lost 0 bases at V and 3 bases at J; junction bases unmatched: 5. CDR3 sequence (DNA): TGCGCCAGCAGTGAGTCGCCAGCGGGAGGGTTCTACGAGCAGTACTTC. Its protein product is CASSESPAGGFYEQYF.

This clonotype has a count of ten or more. V is TRBV10-3 and J is TRBJ2-1; 10 positions match TRBD2. After removal of 10 bases from V and 1 base from J, the junction contained 7 bases not matched to a gene. Germline-derived CDR1 and CDR2 are ENHRY and SYGVKD. The CDR3 contains 15 residues. The CDR3 DNA reads as TGTGCCACCGGAGCGGGGGGGGATTCCTACAATGAGCAGTTCTTC. As protein: CATGAGGDSYNEQFF.

In this sample, this clonotype turned up a few times. The chain couples TRBV20-1 to TRBJ2-7, with 12 bases that match TRBD1. The CDR3 length is 15 residues. V lost 0 bases to trimming and J lost 7 bases; unmatched junction nucleotides: 7. In germline, CDR1 is DFQATT, CDR2 SNEGSKA (reference sequence). The chain's CDR3 is CSAREPGQGAREQYF. DNA for the CDR3: TGCAGTGCTAGAGAACCGGGACAGGGGGCTCGGGAGCAGTACTTC.

In this sample, this clonotype turned up many times. The chain carries TRBV5-1 and TRBJ2-2; tentative D call: TRBD2 (6 bases). Trimming took 2 bases from V and 4 from J, leaving 12 bases between them. Germline values: CDR1 SGHRS, CDR2 YFSETQ. This CDR3 contains 15 residues. The CDR3 sequence: CASSFGGAGTGELFF. For the CDR3, the DNA is TGCGCCAGCAGCTTCGGGGGAGCGGGCACCGGGGAGCTGTTTTTT.

In its sample, this clonotype was seen many times. The chain uses TRBV12-3 or TRBV12-4 and TRBJ2-3; D ambiguous. With 5 bases removed from V and 0 bases from J, the gap between germline ends came to 9 bases. The CDR3 is made up of 14 amino acids. The CDR3 region has the DNA TGTGCCAGCAGTGGGAACCTAAGCACAGATACGCAGTATTTT. It specifies CASSGNLSTDTQYF.

The sample holds many counts of this clonotype. The chain uses TRBV5-6 and TRBJ2-2, with 7 bases identical to TRBD2. The trim removed 2 bases at V and 1 base at J, leaving 14 bases unmatched. This CDR3 contains 19 residues. Germline V CDR1 and CDR2: SGHDT, YYEEEE. In DNA form, the CDR3 reads TGTGCCAGCAGCTTCAGGACGTGGGCTAGCGGCAGGAACACCGGGGAGCTGTTTTTT. It codes for CASSFRTWASGRNTGELFF.

Ten or more counts support this clonotype. The genes are TRBV5-1 and TRBJ1-1, with 10 bases that match TRBD1. The germline V gene encodes CDR1 SGHRS and CDR2 YFSETQ. The CDR3 is 14 amino acids. The V gene end was trimmed by 4 bases and the J gene end by 8 bases; junction bases not matched to a gene: 8. The CDR3 region is CASSPMTGGTEAFF. Here the CDR3 DNA reads TGCGCCAGCAGCCCCATGACAGGGGGCACCGAAGCTTTCTTT.

This clonotype was found a few times. The chain has TRBV30 and TRBJ2-2, with 12 bases fitting TRBD1. J lost 13 bases, V lost 2 bases, and 14 bases had no gene match. CDR1 and CDR2 from the germline V gene are GTSNPN and SVGIG (reference sequence). CDR3 length equals 16 residues. The CDR3 DNA reads TGTGCCTGGAGTACCCCTCCGGGACAGGGGGCGGGAGGGCTGTTTTTT. Protein product: CAWSTPPGQGAGGLFF.

This clonotype was recorded at least ten times. This sequence joins TRBV9 and TRBJ2-2; possible D gene TRBD2, 6 bases. Trimming shortened V by 4 bases and J by 2 bases, and 18 bases separated the two germline ends. The germline CDR1 and CDR2 sequences are SGDLS and YYNGEE. This CDR3 has 17 amino acids. CDR3 in amino acids: CASSHGWGDLNTGELFF. The DNA for the CDR3 is TGTGCCAGCAGCCATGGATGGGGGGATCTCAACACCGGGGAGCTGTTTTTT.

Ten or more counts support this clonotype. The V gene is TRBV7-8, the J gene TRBJ2-4; 7 bases are a match to TRBD1. Germline loops: CDR1 SGHVS, CDR2 FQNEAQ. The CDR3 loop spans 15 amino acids. The V gene end was trimmed by 5 bases and the J gene end by 7 bases; junction bases not matched to a gene: 11. Here the CDR3 DNA reads TGTGCCAGCAGCCCAATCCCGCAGGGGGAGAACATTCAGTACTTC. Translated, it gives CASSPIPQGENIQYF.

This clonotype was seen more than once but under ten times. This rearrangement joins TRBV7-2 to TRBJ2-7; 7 bases line up with TRBD2. CDR3 length: 13 amino acids. Germline CDR1 and CDR2: SGHTA and FQGNSA. J was trimmed by 3 bases and V by 8 bases; bases with no gene match: 7. CDR3 coding DNA: TGTGCCAGCGGGGGGAGGGCCCACTACGAGCAGTACTTC. Its translation: CASGGRAHYEQYF.

This clonotype was seen a handful of times. The gene calls are TRBV7-2 and TRBJ2-7; TRBD2 aligns across 14 bases. The J segment lost 7 bases and the V segment lost 2 bases, leaving 7 bases of the junction unmatched. Looked up from germline, CDR1 is SGHTA and CDR2 is FQGNSA. There are 16 residues in the CDR3. The chain's CDR3 is CASSLTRLAGGLEQYF. In nucleotides, the CDR3 is TGTGCCAGCAGCTTAACCCGACTAGCGGGGGGGCTTGAGCAGTACTTC.

This clonotype showed up many times. DNA of the CDR3: TGCGCCAGCAGCCAGGGGCCCTCAATGGGGGAGCTGTTTTTT. Encoded protein: CASSQGPSMGELFF. The rearrangement uses TRBV4-1 and TRBJ2-2; possible D gene TRBD1, 5 bases. This CDR3 is 14 amino acids long. Germline V gene sequence: CDR1 MGHRA, CDR2 YSYEKL. V lost 3 bases to trimming and J lost 8 bases, with 13 bases between them.

In this sample, this clonotype turned up a few times. The chain has TRBV28 and TRBJ2-7; D may be TRBD1 (6 bases). Trimming removed 6 bases at V and 7 bases at J, with 16 bases between. CDR3 size: 13 residues. Germline assignment: CDR1 MDHEN and CDR2 SYDVKM. CDR3 coding DNA: TGTGCCAGCAGGCAACAGGGAGCGCGGGAGCAGTACTTC. Translated: CASRQQGAREQYF.

This clonotype occurred many times. The CDR3 protein is CASSLIPAYNEQFF. The CDR3 DNA follows: TGTGCCAGCAGTTTAATTCCAGCCTACAATGAGCAGTTCTTC. The V gene is TRBV27, the J gene TRBJ2-1; D gene ambiguous. The CDR3 loop spans 14 amino acids. With 2 bases removed from V and 2 bases from J, the gap between germline ends came to 7 bases. The germline CDR1 and CDR2 sequences are MNHEY and SMNVEV (reference sequence).

Ten or more counts support this clonotype. The CDR3 DNA is TGTGCCAGCAGTGAGAACGGACAGCAGTATGGCTACACCTTC. Translated: CASSENGQQYGYTF. The chain links TRBV12-3 or TRBV12-4 to TRBJ1-2; D is possibly TRBD1 (6 bases). CDR3 length: 14 amino acids. Trimming shortened V by 5 bases and J by 5 bases, and 15 bases separated the two germline ends.

This clonotype was recorded many times. The chain combines TRBV24-1 with TRBJ2-7, with 7 bases aligning to TRBD2. The CDR3 is made up of 14 amino acids. In germline, CDR1 is KGHDR, CDR2 SFDVKD. The V gene end was trimmed by 4 bases and the J gene end by 7 bases; junction bases not matched to a gene: 9. CDR3 nucleotides: TGTGCCACCAGTGACCCCAGGGCCGGGGGGGAGCAGTACTTC. It codes for CATSDPRAGGEQYF.

This clonotype was picked up many times. The chain has TRBV20-1 and TRBJ1-1, with TRBD1 matching over 7 bases. Germline CDR1 and CDR2: DFQATT and SNEGSKA (reference sequence). There are 16 residues in the CDR3. Trimming cost V 3 bases and J 0 bases; bases outside gene matches: 10. CDR3 coding DNA: TGCAGTGCTAGGAGGCTAGGGGGCGTTCTGAACACTGAAGCTTTCTTT. This gives the protein CSARRLGGVLNTEAFF.

This clonotype was seen many times. The V gene is TRBV18, the J gene TRBJ1-2; D may be TRBD1 (5 bases). The CDR3 totals 14 residues. Trimming cost V 0 bases and J 3 bases, with 8 bases left between them. Germline CDR1 is KGHSH and CDR2 is LQKENI. CDR3 protein: CASSPPGAYYGYTF. CDR3 bases: TGTGCCAGCTCACCACCAGGGGCATACTATGGCTACACCTTC.

There are many counts of this clonotype. The chain joins TRBV2 to TRBJ1-2; D not resolved. CDR1 and CDR2 from the germline V gene are SNHLY and FYNNEI. V lost 2 bases, J lost 4 bases, and 8 bases lay in between. CDR3 size: 13 residues. The CDR3 DNA is TGTGCCAGCAGTGAAAGTCAGGTCTATGGCTACACCTTC. Amino acids: CASSESQVYGYTF.

This clonotype was picked up a small number of times. The chain links TRBV27 to TRBJ2-5; TRBD2 matches 8 bases. The germline V gene has CDR1 MNHEY and CDR2 SMNVEV (reference sequence). There are 14 residues in the CDR3. After removal of 5 bases from V and 2 bases from J, the junction contained 4 bases not matched to a gene. The CDR3 spells CASSRGGLQETQYF. The CDR3 nucleotides are TGTGCCAGCAGTCGGGGGGGCCTTCAAGAGACCCAGTACTTC.

In its sample, this clonotype was seen many times. The chain is built from TRBV28 and TRBJ2-3; 7 nucleotides align to TRBD1. The CDR3 spans 14 residues. V shed 2 bases and J 6 bases; nucleotides not matched to a gene: 5. Germline CDR1 and CDR2: MDHEN and SYDVKM. The CDR3 bases are TGTGCCAGCAGTTTACAACAGGGGACCGATACGCAGTATTTT. This translates into CASSLQQGTDTQYF.

This clonotype was observed many times. The chain employs TRBV19 and TRBJ2-7; 9 nucleotides line up with TRBD1. The V gene end was trimmed by 10 bases and the J gene end by 5 bases; junction bases not matched to a gene: 15. In germline, CDR1 is LNHDA, CDR2 SQIVND (reference sequence). This CDR3 has 15 amino acids. The DNA of the CDR3 is TGTGCCACCGGACTCGGGACAGGGTCGGGCCACGAGCAGTACTTC. Translated: CATGLGTGSGHEQYF. Full variable domain (rest looked up from reference TRBV19 and TRBJ2-7): DGGITQSPKYLFRKEGQNVTLSCEQNLNHDAMYWYRQDPGQGLRLIYYSQIVNDFQKGDIAEGYSVSREKKESFPLTVTSAQKNPTAFYLCATGLGTGSGHEQYFGPGTRLTVT.

This clonotype was counted between two and nine times. A read error may explain this, as a much larger clone is one base away. V usage is TRBV5-1 and J usage is TRBJ2-1; no reliable D call. Germline CDR1 and CDR2: SGHRS and YFSETQ. The CDR3 consists of 13 residues. The DNA for the CDR3 is TGCGTCAGCATATCCCTTACCGGAAATGAGCAGTTCTTC. It translates to CVSISLTGNEQFF.

This clonotype came up a few times. The chain links TRBV6-2 or TRBV6-3 to TRBJ2-2; D not certain. The CDR3 length is 16 residues. V was clipped by 3 bases and J by 1 base, with 12 bases between them. Germline V gives CDR1 MNHEY, CDR2 SVGEGT. CDR3 DNA: TGTGCCAGCAGTTATCCCGAGGACGGGAACACCGGGGAGCTGTTTTTT. Amino acid sequence: CASSYPEDGNTGELFF.